This TCR beta chain was obtained from a study of OX40 agonist ivuxolimab in advanced cancers. Study information: Hepatocellular carcinoma, melanoma, renal cell or head and neck cancer was diagnosed in the dose-escalation patients.

Data came from immunoSEQ multiplex PCR; TCRdb stores just in-frame clones and leaves some out. The table includes 30,000 to 45,000 clones, approximately 80% detected once. This CDR3 spans 15 amino acids. Germline V gene sequence: CDR1 SGHRS, CDR2 YFSETQ. Trimming stripped 4 bases from V and 7 bases from J, with 17 bases between. The gene calls are TRBV5-1 and TRBJ2-2; D may correspond to TRBD1 or TRBD2 (7 bases each). This specimen was CD4+ or CD8+ T cells sorted from blood, taken in a trial of the OX40 agonist ivuxolimab. The sequence was collected from an adult with an advanced solid tumor such as melanoma, head and neck, liver or kidney cancer. The CDR3 region is CASSGRDSQIGELFF. The CDR3 DNA reads as TGCGCCAGCAGCGGGAGGGACAGCCAAATCGGGGAGCTGTTTTTT. The full variable domain, in which reference TRBV5-1 and TRBJ2-2 provide the parts outside the CDR3, is KAGVTQTPRYLIKTRGQQVTLSCSPISGHRSVSWYQQTPGQGLQFLFEYFSETQRNKGNFPGRFSGRQFSNSRSEMNVSTLELGDSALYLCASSGRDSQIGELFFGEGSRLTVL.